A selection of T cell receptor beta chains follows, all from one sample in a study of T-cell memory formation after mild COVID-19. One entry per CDR3 protein, called by TCRdb with MiXCR from the 5' RACE reads. The repertoire holds about 410,000 distinct CDR3 sequences, with about 22% as singletons. Sequencing was carried out using PBMCs or a T cell subset sorted from them (not recorded which). Receptors originate from an adult woman who had mild COVID-19 (a few samples of this study predate the infection). Cell type and time point are not known. Each CDR3 is given without its conserved first and last residue. The size field is filled for only some rows; it gives once, few, many or a size class.

v_gene	j_gene	abundance	CDR3aa
TRBV29-1	TRBJ1-1	NA	SGKGQKNTEAF
TRBV12-3/TRBV12-4	TRBJ2-7	NA	ASRKWDWGGQSPYEQY
TRBV30	TRBJ2-2	NA	AWSRGPGELF
TRBV5-1	TRBJ2-7	few	ASRVASAYEQY
TRBV25-1	TRBJ2-6	NA	ASTGTGFFSGANVLT
TRBV12-3/TRBV12-4	TRBJ2-3	NA	ASSLLRGGADTQY
TRBV6-5	TRBJ2-1	NA	ASSSDTNEQF
TRBV2	TRBJ1-2	few	ASSEEGTARGYGYT
TRBV6-4	TRBJ2-5	NA	ASRPGLAGVETQY
TRBV27	TRBJ2-1	NA	ASSLDNRYNEQF
TRBV7-2	TRBJ2-7	NA	ASSLAGHFYEQY
TRBV20-1	TRBJ2-5	many	SVTGGRETQY
TRBV29-1	TRBJ2-7	NA	SVVRRDRMY
TRBV5-1	TRBJ2-3	NA	ASSLMVRTSTDTQY
TRBV5-6	TRBJ2-7	NA	ASSTGTGTLLEQY
TRBV7-6	TRBJ2-7	few	ASSLTVTDEQY
TRBV5-1	TRBJ1-2	NA	ASSQTGTRNYGYT
TRBV11-2	TRBJ2-1	NA	ASSQGVNNEQF
TRBV6-2/TRBV6-3	TRBJ2-7	once	ASSYSFAFSYEQY
TRBV4-2	TRBJ1-5	NA	ASSQVENQPQH
TRBV6-5	TRBJ2-5	few	ASRPGLATPRLETQY
TRBV20-1	TRBJ2-1	NA	SAQAGGGREQF
TRBV7-2	TRBJ2-7	NA	ASNREGGVGTYEQY
TRBV15	TRBJ2-7	NA	ATSRGVSGGRYEQY
TRBV12-3/TRBV12-4	TRBJ1-2	many	ASSETASYGYT
TRBV5-1	TRBJ2-2	many	ASSLRQDNTGELF
TRBV10-3	TRBJ2-7	NA	AIRDRGPGYEQY
TRBV29-1	TRBJ1-1	few	SANTHTGTEAF
TRBV30	TRBJ2-4	NA	AWSLKGAKNIQY
TRBV4-2	TRBJ1-5	few	ASSQDVLKPQH
TRBV7-6	TRBJ2-5	NA	ASSVSRDVRETQY
TRBV9	TRBJ2-1	many	ASSGRGRGTNEQF
TRBV25-1	TRBJ2-2	NA	ASSEQGDGELF
TRBV9	TRBJ1-1	few	ASNPLPDVSTEAF
TRBV6-2/TRBV6-3	TRBJ1-5	NA	ASRQTSNQPQH
TRBV20-1	TRBJ2-3	few	SAGRLDTQY
TRBV7-3	TRBJ2-2	NA	ASSLVASGALGELF
TRBV14	TRBJ2-7	few	ASSQHGGDYEQY